Each of the 13 T cell receptor beta chains below was sequenced from the same sample in a study of beta chain features in type 1 diabetes. Points from the study as a whole: Significant though moderate, a shortening of TCRB CDR3s appeared in all four CD4+ subsets of Type 1 diabetes patients.

Investigators reverse transcribed all isolated RNA, so they sequenced expressed TCRB transcripts. Assay: immunoSEQ multiplex PCR; the TCRdb copy retains only in-frame clones and omits some. The data hold 600,000 or so clones, with 11% to 15% observed a single time. These receptors' antigens are unknown. Input material: naive CD4+ T cells from blood. The receptors come from a young man with type 1 diabetes.

This clone was detected only a few times. The J gene is TRBJ2-3, the V gene TRBV10-3; 8 bases align to TRBD1. Trimming cost V 6 bases and J 0 bases; bases outside gene matches: 2. Germline CDR1 is ENHRY and CDR2 is SYGVKD. CDR3 length equals 14 residues. The CDR3 spells CAIRWDRSTDTQYF. The CDR3 nucleotides are TGTGCCATCAGGTGGGACAGGAGCACAGATACGCAGTATTTT.

V is TRBV6-6 and J is TRBJ2-1; 9 nucleotides align to TRBD1. Germline CDR1 is MNHNY and CDR2 is SVGAGI (reference sequence). The CDR3 runs to 15 residues. Trimming removed 4 bases from V and 3 bases from J; junction bases left unmatched: 4. CDR3 sequence reads: CASSLPGQGYNEQFF. CDR3 bases: TGTGCCAGCAGTTTACCGGGACAGGGCTACAATGAGCAGTTCTTC.

This clone has only a few counts. This rearrangement joins TRBV5-1 to TRBJ2-1, with D perhaps being TRBD1 or TRBD2 (5 bases each). V shed 0 bases and J shed 8 bases, with 12 bases lying between them. CDR1 and CDR2 from the germline V gene are SGHRS and YFSETQ. The CDR3 runs to 14 residues. The CDR3 sequence: CASSLGSLGDEQFF. CDR3 bases: TGCGCCAGCAGCTTGGGGTCATTGGGGGATGAGCAGTTCTTC.

The rearrangement uses TRBV6-5 and TRBJ2-1, with unresolved D. The length of the CDR3 is 12 residues. V was shortened by 7 bases and J by 5 bases, with 9 bases between the two germline ends. Germline values: CDR1 MNHEY, CDR2 SVGAGI. CDR3 coding DNA: TGTGCCAGCATTGGCCGGAACAATGAGCAGTTCTTC. Translating gives CASIGRNNEQFF.

The chain joins TRBV30 to TRBJ2-5; weak D call: TRBD2 (6 bases). CDR1 and CDR2 (germline): GTSNPN, SVGIG (reference sequence). The CDR3 has 12 residues. Trimming took 5 bases from V and 5 from J, leaving 12 bases between them. CDR3 bases: TGTGCCTGGGGAGGGGCGAGGGAGACCCAGTACTTC. It is translated as CAWGGARETQYF.

This clone was seen a few times. The chain recombines TRBV14 with TRBJ2-3; D is undetermined. Germline CDR1 SGHDN, CDR2 FVKESK. The CDR3 has 12 residues. Deletions cut 0 bases from V and 8 bases from J, with 6 bases between. The CDR3: CASSQDWFTQYF. CDR3 DNA sequence: TGTGCCAGCAGCCAAGATTGGTTTACGCAGTATTTT. Full variable domain (rest looked up from reference TRBV14 and TRBJ2-3): EAGVTQFPSHSVIEKGQTVTLRCDPISGHDNLYWYRRVMGKEIKFLLHFVKESKQDESGMPNNRFLAERTGGTYSTLKVQPAELEDSGVYFCASSQDWFTQYFGPGTRLTVL.

Only a few counts were recorded for this clone. One base away lies a much larger clone, so this may be a sequencing read error. This chain connects TRBV5-4 to TRBJ2-3, with D uncertain. V was shortened by 3 bases and J by 2 bases, with 1 base between the two germline ends. This CDR3 is 11 amino acids long. Germline V gives CDR1 SGHNT, CDR2 YYREEE (reference sequence). The CDR3 DNA sequence: TGTGCCAGCAGCTCCACAGATACGCAGTATTTT. Encoded protein: CASSSTDTQYF.

The CDR3 nucleotides are TGCGCCAGCAGCAGGACAGGTCCGGATGGCTACACCTTC. Encoded protein: CASSRTGPDGYTF. The chain employs TRBV5-1 and TRBJ1-2, with 7 bases aligning to TRBD1. The CDR3 loop spans 13 amino acids. CDR1 SGHRS and CDR2 YFSETQ come from the germline V gene. V dropped 4 bases and J dropped 6; count of bases not matched to a gene: 6.

This clone was seen more than once but under ten times. The CDR3 nucleotides are TGTGCCTGGGAGACACAGGGGGCGCAAAAACTGTTTTTT. Amino acids: CAWETQGAQKLFF. This chain links TRBV30 with TRBJ1-4; 9 bases line up with TRBD1. The germline gives CDR1 GTSNPN, CDR2 SVGIG (reference sequence). The V and J ends lost 5 bases and 9 bases, in that order; junction bases with no gene match: 7. This CDR3 is built from 13 residues.

This clone was seen only a few times. This rearrangement joins TRBV13 to TRBJ2-2; D gene ambiguous. In germline, CDR1 is PRHDT, CDR2 FYEKMQ (reference sequence). The CDR3 is 14 residues long. The V gene lost 5 bases and the J gene lost 8 bases, with 15 bases spanning the gap. CDR3 in DNA: TGTGCCAGCAGCGGATGGACGGAGACGGGGGAGCTGTTTTTT. Its translation is CASSGWTETGELFF.

Only a few counts were recorded for this clone. V and J are TRBV7-2 and TRBJ2-7; no firm D call. The CDR3 is 14 amino acids. Germline-derived CDR1 and CDR2 are SGHTA and FQGNSA. V dropped 5 bases and J dropped 2 bases, with 13 bases sitting between them. The CDR3 protein is CASSATARAYEQYF. In DNA, the CDR3 is TGTGCCAGCAGCGCGACCGCCCGAGCCTACGAGCAGTACTTC.

The rearrangement links TRBV7-2 to TRBJ1-2; 11 bases are a match to TRBD1. Germline V gene sequence: CDR1 SGHTA, CDR2 FQGNSA. The CDR3 sequence is 16 residues long. V dropped 2 bases and J dropped 3; count of bases not matched to a gene: 5. The CDR3 loop reads CASSLRQGQGDYGYTF. CDR3 sequence (DNA): TGTGCCAGCAGCTTACGTCAGGGACAGGGGGACTATGGCTACACCTTC.

J is TRBJ2-1 and V is TRBV6-4; D unresolved. CDR1 MRHNA and CDR2 SNTAGT come from the germline V gene. The V end lost 5 bases, the J end lost 10 bases, and 15 bases lay between the germline ends. This CDR3 spans 13 amino acids. The chain's CDR3 is CASSPFERMEQFF. The CDR3 nucleotides read TGTGCCAGCAGTCCCTTCGAGCGAATGGAGCAGTTCTTC.